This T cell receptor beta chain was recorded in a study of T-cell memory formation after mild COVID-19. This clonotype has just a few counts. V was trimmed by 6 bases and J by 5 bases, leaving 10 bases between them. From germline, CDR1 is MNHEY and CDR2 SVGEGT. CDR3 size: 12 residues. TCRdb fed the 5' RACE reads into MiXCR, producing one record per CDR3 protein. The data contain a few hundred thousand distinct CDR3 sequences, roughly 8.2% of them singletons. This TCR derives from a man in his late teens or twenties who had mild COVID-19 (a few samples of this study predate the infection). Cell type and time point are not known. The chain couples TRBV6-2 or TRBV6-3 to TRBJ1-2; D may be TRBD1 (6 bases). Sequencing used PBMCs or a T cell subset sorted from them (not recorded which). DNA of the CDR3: TGTGCCAGCAGAATAACAGGGTATGGCTACACCTTC. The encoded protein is CASRITGYGYTF.